Described below is a single TCR beta chain sequence and its context. Its antigen is undetermined. This specimen comes from a study of T cell clonotyping in hematopoietic cell transplantation. About the study: Cytoreduction preceded collection of pretransplant recipient samples.

The sample's time point: recipient sample about 28 days before transplant, after cytoreduction. The method was immunoSEQ multiplex PCR; TCRdb's version includes in-frame clones alone and lacks a portion of them. This sample has around 27,000 clones, with about 70% found just once. This CDR3 spans 14 amino acids. Trimming pared 0 bases from V and 9 bases from J, leaving 17 bases between. Germline loops: CDR1 GTSNPN, CDR2 SVGIG (reference sequence). Findings of the study overall: At the given depth, recipient repertoires were over 95% de novo clonotypes. No sorting was done, leaving CD4 and CD8 contributions mixed. Broader posttransplant TCR repertoire diversity was predicted by graft donor and pretransplant recipient Inverse Simpson Index values.

This chain links TRBV30 with TRBJ1-2; D gene ambiguous. The sample here was peripheral blood mononuclear cells, taken before stem cell transplant. The source is a man aged 50 to 60 with myelodysplastic syndrome. Some clones in this sample may be carry-over from other donors' samples. The CDR3 reads CAWSVVGGSDRYTF. CDR3 in DNA: TGTGCCTGGAGTGTGGTGGGAGGGTCGGATCGCTACACCTTC.